This T cell receptor (beta chain) is from a study of T cell repertoires in cytomegalovirus infection (dated by TCRdb to between 2017 and 2020). In the study overall: Alongside well-studied HLA-B-restricted epitopes, the peptide stimulations were aimed at recently identified HLA-C-restricted CMV epitopes, whose presentation resists viral immunomodulation. Because public TCR beta signatures pointed to carriage of CMV infection together with the matching HLA type, the HLA type of each donor mattered for the analysis.

This specimen's treatment or condition label, interpreted: in vitro stimulation with specific CMV peptide epitopes to enrich CMV-specific T cells. Reads for this sample came from an Illumina HiSeq 1500. The public reads were run again by TCRdb, first through fastp at Q25 and then through MiXCR, and only productive beta chains were kept. Under each unique CDR3 protein, matching rows form one entry showing the most common genes and DNA. Here the sample has some 940,000 distinct CDR3 sequences; roughly 31% occur a single time. The top ten hold around an eighth of the sample. The sample holds a few counts of this clonotype. It has no known antigen specificity. Base-call qualities are not available, and no considerably larger clone is one nucleotide away. General findings and caveats noted by the study authors: The ex vivo response was dominated by HLA-C-restricted CMV-specific TCR beta clonotypes, which also provided the single most frequent clonotype in two of eight donors. In both this cohort and an independent roughly 330-donor cohort, the cumulative frequency of public TCR beta family members distinguished carriers of CMV infection plus the relevant HLA type.

This TCR was sampled from a human donor in good health (CMV status not recorded). Some clones in this sample may be carry-over from other donors' samples. The sequenced sample was cultured CD8+ T cells from PBMCs, obtained from culture after CMV antigen stimulation.

The encoded CDR3 is CASSFRGQMNEKLFF. The DNA sequence reads TGTGCCAGCAGCTTCCGAGGACAGATGAATGAAAAACTGTTTTTT. The chain is made from TRBV7-9 and TRBJ1-4; D gene: possibly TRBD1, on 6 matching bases. Spanning cysteine to phenylalanine, the CDR3 consists of 15 amino acids. The DNA shown is the 45-base CDR3, in frame from base 1. Sequences SEHNR (CDR1) and FQNEAQ (CDR2) are obtained from the germline V gene (reference sequence). The V end loses 3 bases and the J end loses 5 bases, and a stretch of 13 bases separates them.